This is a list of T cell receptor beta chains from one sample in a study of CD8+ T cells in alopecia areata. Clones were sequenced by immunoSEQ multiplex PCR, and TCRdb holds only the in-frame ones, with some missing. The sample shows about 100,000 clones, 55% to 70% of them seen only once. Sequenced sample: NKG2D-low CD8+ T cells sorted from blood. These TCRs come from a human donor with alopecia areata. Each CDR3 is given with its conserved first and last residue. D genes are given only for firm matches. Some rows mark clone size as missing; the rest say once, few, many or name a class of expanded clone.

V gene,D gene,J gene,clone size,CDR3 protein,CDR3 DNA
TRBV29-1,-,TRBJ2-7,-,CSVEDGSEQYF,TGCAGCGTTGAGGACGGGAGCGAGCAGTACTTC
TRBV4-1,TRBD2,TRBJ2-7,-,CASSQLAGTSFYEQYF,TGCGCCAGCAGCCAACTAGCGGGAACGTCGTTCTACGAGCAGTACTTC
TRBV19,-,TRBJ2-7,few,CASSIGRAGYEQYF,TGTGCCAGTAGTATAGGTAGGGCTGGCTACGAGCAGTACTTC
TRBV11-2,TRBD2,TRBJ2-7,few,CASSSGGVPYEQYF,TGTGCCAGCAGCTCCGGGGGGGTCCCCTACGAGCAGTACTTC
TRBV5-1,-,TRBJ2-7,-,CASSASSYEQYF,TGCGCCAGCAGCGCAAGTTCATACGAGCAGTACTTC
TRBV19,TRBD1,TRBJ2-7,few,CASSEQGGTYEQYF,TGTGCCAGTAGTGAACAGGGGGGCACCTACGAGCAGTACTTC
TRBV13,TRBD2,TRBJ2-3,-,CASSLSAGGPRTDTQYF,TGTGCCAGCAGCTTATCGGCGGGAGGGCCGCGCACAGATACGCAGTATTTT
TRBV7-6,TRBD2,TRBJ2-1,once,CASSSPSGKGNEQFF,TGTGCCAGCAGCAGCCCTAGCGGGAAGGGGAATGAGCAGTTCTTC
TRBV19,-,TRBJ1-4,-,CASSMRTPPTNEKLFF,TGTGCCAGTAGTATGAGGACACCGCCGACTAATGAAAAACTGTTTTTT
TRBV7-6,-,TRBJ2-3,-,CASSSRQAYTDTQYF,TGTGCCAGCAGCTCGAGACAGGCCTACACAGATACGCAGTATTTT
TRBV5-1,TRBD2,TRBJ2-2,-,CASKRLAGDTGELFF,TGCGCCAGCAAGAGACTAGCGGGAGACACCGGGGAGCTGTTTTTT
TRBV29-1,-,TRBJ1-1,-,CSVDSLRSNTEAFF,TGCAGCGTGGATAGTTTACGGTCGAACACTGAAGCTTTCTTT
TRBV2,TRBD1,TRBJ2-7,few,CASLQGRADEQYF,TGTGCCAGCCTACAGGGGCGAGCCGACGAGCAGTACTTC
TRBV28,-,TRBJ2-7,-,CASSPPRGGEYF,TGTGCCAGCAGCCCCCCCAGGGGTGGGGAGTACTTC
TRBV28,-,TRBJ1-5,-,CASSLPGFGNQPQHF,TGTGCCAGCAGCCTCCCGGGGTTCGGCAATCAGCCCCAGCATTTT
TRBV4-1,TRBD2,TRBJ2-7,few,CASSQIRTSGEYEQYF,TGCGCCAGCAGCCAAATAAGGACTAGCGGGGAATACGAGCAGTACTTC
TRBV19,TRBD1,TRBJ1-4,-,CASSPPTGTGVTSEKLFF,TGTGCCAGTAGCCCTCCGACCGGGACAGGTGTTACGAGTGAAAAACTGTTTTTT
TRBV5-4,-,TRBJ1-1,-,CASRDGFATEAFF,TGTGCCAGCAGGGACGGGTTTGCCACTGAAGCTTTCTTT
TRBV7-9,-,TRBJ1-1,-,CASSDAGFTEAFF,TGTGCCAGCAGCGACGCAGGTTTCACTGAAGCTTTCTTT
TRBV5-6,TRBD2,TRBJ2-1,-,CASSLGGTSSIHEQFF,TGTGCCAGCAGCTTGGGTGGGACTAGCAGTATCCATGAGCAGTTCTTC
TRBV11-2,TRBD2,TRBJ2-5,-,CASSLGILAGAEETQYF,TGTGCCAGCAGCTTAGGAATCCTAGCGGGAGCGGAAGAGACCCAGTACTTC
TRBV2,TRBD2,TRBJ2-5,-,CASKRVAGGQETQYF,TGTGCCAGCAAACGCGTAGCGGGAGGACAAGAGACCCAGTACTTC
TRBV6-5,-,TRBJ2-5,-,CASSQTLNQETQYF,TGTGCCAGCAGTCAAACTCTGAACCAAGAGACCCAGTACTTC
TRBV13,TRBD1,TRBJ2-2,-,CASRRGRMNTGELFF,TGTGCCAGCAGGAGGGGGCGGATGAACACCGGGGAGCTGTTTTTT
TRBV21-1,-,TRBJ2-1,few,CASRGHPEAYNEQFF,TGTGCCAGCAGGGGACACCCCGAGGCTTACAATGAGCAGTTCTTC
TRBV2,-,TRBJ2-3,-,CASSDSRSLTDTQYF,TGTGCCAGCAGTGATAGCAGGAGCCTCACAGATACGCAGTATTTT
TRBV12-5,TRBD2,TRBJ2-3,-,CASGPGTTSTDTQYF,TGTGCTAGTGGACCCGGGACTACTAGCACAGATACGCAGTATTTT
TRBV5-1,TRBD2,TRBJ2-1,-,CASSLGGTSGERNNEQFF,TGCGCCAGCAGCTTGGGGGGGACTAGCGGAGAGCGAAACAATGAGCAGTTCTTC
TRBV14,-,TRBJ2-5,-,CASSHLLDRPWGETQYF,TGTGCCAGCAGCCATTTATTGGACAGACCATGGGGAGAGACCCAGTACTTC